Presented here are 18 T cell receptor beta chains from one specimen sequenced in a study of blood T cell repertoires in COVID-19. Sequenced by immunoSEQ multiplex PCR; TCRdb stores in-frame clones only, minus some. The table lists some 70,000 clones, about 87% of them singletons. Sequenced sample: peripheral blood. The receptor set was obtained from a human donor in a cohort sampled during active COVID-19.

The gene calls are TRBV27 and TRBJ1-1; D is uncertain. Germline V CDR1 and CDR2: MNHEY, SMNVEV (reference sequence). This CDR3 contains 14 residues. V was shortened by 6 bases and J by 1 base, with 12 bases between the two germline ends. CDR3 sequence: CASRRGERNTEAFF. The CDR3 DNA reads as TGTGCCAGCAGGCGGGGAGAACGGAACACTGAAGCTTTCTTT.

The chain combines TRBV6-5 with TRBJ1-2, with a possible D match to TRBD1 (6 bases). Germline CDR1 reads MNHEY; CDR2 reads SVGAGI. The CDR3 consists of 12 residues. The germline V and J ends were trimmed by 6 bases and 7 bases, with 12 bases remaining between them. CDR3 region: CASRTQGSGYTF. The CDR3 DNA reads TGTGCCAGCAGGACACAGGGTAGTGGCTACACCTTC.

The chain recombines TRBV28 with TRBJ1-2; possibly TRBD1 for D (5 bases). The V end was cut by 7 bases, the J end by 5 bases, with 11 bases between. The germline V gene has CDR1 MDHEN and CDR2 SYDVKM. The CDR3 runs 12 residues. Written as DNA, the CDR3 is TGTGCCAGCACCTTAAAGGGGTATGGCTACACCTTC. This gives the protein CASTLKGYGYTF.

The rearrangement uses TRBV6-1 and TRBJ2-7; 8 bases are shared with TRBD2. The germline V gene encodes CDR1 MNHNS and CDR2 SASEGT. The CDR3 sequence is 16 residues long. V gave up 4 bases and J gave up 0 bases; unmatched junction bases: 8. This CDR3 is CASSAGGGGSSYEQYF. In DNA, the CDR3 is TGTGCCAGCAGTGCCGGAGGCGGGGGGAGCTCCTACGAGCAGTACTTC.

The V call is TRBV7-2, the J call TRBJ2-5; TRBD2 matches at 8 bases. The germline gives CDR1 SGHTA, CDR2 FQGNSA. This CDR3 spans 15 amino acids. Losses at the gene ends were 1 base for V and 5 bases for J; bases not matched to a gene: 6. CDR3 DNA sequence: TGTGCCAGCAGCTTAGGGGGACTAGAAGTGGAGACCCAGTACTTC. Translated, it gives CASSLGGLEVETQYF.

The chain combines TRBV4-2 with TRBJ1-1; 7 positions match TRBD1. Germline CDR1 reads LGHNA; CDR2 reads YNFKEQ. The CDR3 is made up of 14 amino acids. V lost 4 bases to trimming and J lost 1 base; unmatched junction nucleotides: 3. CDR3 region: CASSLQGGNTEAFF. Written as DNA, the CDR3 is TGTGCCAGCAGCCTGCAGGGGGGGAACACTGAAGCTTTCTTT.

The CDR3 is CASSYSTGYEQYF. CDR3 nucleotide sequence: TGTGCCAGCAGTTACTCCACAGGGTACGAGCAGTACTTC. The chain carries TRBV6-5 and TRBJ2-7; possible D gene TRBD1, 6 bases. V lost 0 bases, J lost 4 bases, and 7 bases lay in between. The CDR3 spans 13 residues. The germline CDR1 and CDR2 sequences are MNHEY and SVGAGI.

The chain is built from TRBV5-6 and TRBJ2-2, with 7 positions matching TRBD1. The CDR3 sequence is 15 residues long. The V and J ends lost 5 bases and 1 base, in that order; junction bases with no gene match: 5. Looked up from germline, CDR1 is SGHDT and CDR2 is YYEEEE. The CDR3 DNA reads TGTGCCAGCAGTTTGACAGGGAAGAACACCGGGGAGCTGTTTTTT. It codes for CASSLTGKNTGELFF.

The chain employs TRBV14 and TRBJ2-1; 8 bases align to TRBD2. CDR1 and CDR2 from the germline V gene are SGHDN and FVKESK. The J segment lost 1 base and the V segment lost 6 bases, leaving 5 bases of the junction unmatched. This CDR3 comprises 15 residues. The CDR3 nucleotides read TGTGCCAGCAGTCCTAGCGGGTGGTCCTACAATGAGCAGTTCTTC. Encoded protein: CASSPSGWSYNEQFF.

The table lists this clone with a count of one. The V call is TRBV25-1, the J call TRBJ2-3; 7 positions agree with TRBD2. This CDR3 has 16 residues. The trim removed 2 bases at V and 4 bases at J, leaving 9 bases unmatched. Germline V CDR1 and CDR2: MGHDK, SYGVNS. CDR3 sequence: CASSEVGGGVADTQYF. Here the CDR3 DNA reads TGTGCCAGCAGTGAAGTGGGCGGGGGAGTGGCAGATACGCAGTATTTT.

The chain's CDR3 is CASSRNFTRETQYF. The CDR3 DNA reads TGTGCCAGCAGCCGGAATTTCACGCGGGAGACCCAGTACTTC. This chain connects TRBV4-2 to TRBJ2-5; D is undetermined. In germline, CDR1 is LGHNA, CDR2 YNFKEQ. This CDR3 has 14 amino acids. V gave up 4 bases and J gave up 5 bases, with 14 bases separating them.

For this clone: Other DNA sequences in the same sample also yield this CDR3. CDR3: CASSLGQGNGYTF. The CDR3, as DNA: TGTGCCAGCAGTTTAGGCCAGGGGAATGGCTACACCTTC. The rearrangement uses TRBV28 and TRBJ1-2, with D possibly matching TRBD1 (6 bases). Germline V gives CDR1 MDHEN, CDR2 SYDVKM. This CDR3 spans 13 amino acids. The V gene lost 2 bases and the J gene lost 6 bases, with 10 bases spanning the gap.

The rearrangement uses TRBV3-1 (or the pseudogene TRBV3-2) and TRBJ1-1; tentatively, D is TRBD1 (5 bases). The CDR3 length is 16 residues. CDR1 LGHDT and CDR2 YNNKEL come from the germline V gene (reference sequence). Trimming took 0 bases from V and 7 from J, leaving 18 bases between them. In nucleotides, the CDR3 is TGTGCCAGCAGCCAAGAAGGATTTAGGGGTTACGGTGAAGCTTTCTTT. Translating it yields CASSQEGFRGYGEAFF.

The V gene is TRBV23-1, the J gene TRBJ2-1; 9 nucleotides agree with TRBD1. TRBV23-1 is known as an ORF, though its function is uncertain. This CDR3 has 13 amino acids. With 5 bases clipped from V and 8 bases from J, the junction kept 4 bases outside the gene matches. The CDR3, as DNA: TGCGCCAGCAGTGACAGGGGGTCGGATGAGCAGTTCTTC. Translated: CASSDRGSDEQFF.

This clone is a singleton in its sample. The J gene is TRBJ2-1, the V gene TRBV2; 8 nucleotides agree with TRBD2. This CDR3 is 17 amino acids long. CDR1 is SNHLY and CDR2 is FYNNEI in the germline V gene. J lost 0 bases, V lost 1 base, and 5 bases had no gene match. The CDR3 DNA reads TGTGCCAGCAGTGAAGTTCGGGGGGGGAGCTCCTACAATGAGCAGTTCTTC. Amino acids: CASSEVRGGSSYNEQFF. Filled out from reference TRBV2 and TRBJ2-1, the complete variable domain reads EPEVTQTPSHQVTQMGQEVILRCVPISNHLYFYWYRQILGQKVEFLVSFYNNEISEKSEIFDDQFSVERPDGSNFTLKIRSTKLEDSAMYFCASSEVRGGSSYNEQFFGPGTRLTVL.

The rearrangement uses TRBV11-2 and TRBJ2-6; D is uncertain. Germline CDR1 SGHAT, CDR2 FQNNGV. CDR3 length equals 13 residues. Trimming removed 5 bases from V and 1 base from J, with 3 bases in between. The CDR3 DNA follows: TGTGCCAGCAGCGTATCTGGGGCCAACGTCCTGACTTTC. This codes for CASSVSGANVLTF.

J is TRBJ2-7 and V is TRBV28; D is ambiguous. V was clipped by 9 bases and J by 0 bases, with 9 bases between them. Germline lookup yields CDR1 MDHEN and CDR2 SYDVKM. This CDR3 contains 12 residues. The CDR3 region has the DNA TGTGCCAGGAGACATTTCTCCTACGAGCAGTACTTC. This sequence encodes CARRHFSYEQYF.

This clone was seen only once. The genes are TRBV10-3 and TRBJ1-3; no clear D. V lost 7 bases and J 0 bases, leaving 7 bases between the germline ends. The germline V gene has CDR1 ENHRY and CDR2 SYGVKD. The CDR3 covers 13 residues. In DNA, the CDR3 is TGTGCCATCATGATGAGCTCTGGAAACACCATATATTTT. Its translation: CAIMMSSGNTIYF.